The clone carrying this TCR beta chain was seen once. V lost 3 bases and J lost 6; bases outside the gene matches: 4. Germline V gene lookup returns CDR1 KGHSH and CDR2 LQKENI. The CDR3 is made up of 13 amino acids. This sample is part of a study of technical replicates of blood from a few donors. Method: immunoSEQ multiplex PCR; TCRdb's copy keeps in-frame clones and lacks some. The sample carries 60,000 to 80,000 clones, more than 85% recorded once. The sequencing sample was made of PBMCs. The V and J genes are TRBV18 and TRBJ2-7; 8 bases match TRBD2. The TCR comes from a human donor in good health. Some clones in this sample may be carry-over from other donors' samples. The chain's CDR3 is CASSPTGTSEQYF. The CDR3 DNA sequence: TGTGCCAGCTCACCTACCGGGACTAGCGAGCAGTACTTC.